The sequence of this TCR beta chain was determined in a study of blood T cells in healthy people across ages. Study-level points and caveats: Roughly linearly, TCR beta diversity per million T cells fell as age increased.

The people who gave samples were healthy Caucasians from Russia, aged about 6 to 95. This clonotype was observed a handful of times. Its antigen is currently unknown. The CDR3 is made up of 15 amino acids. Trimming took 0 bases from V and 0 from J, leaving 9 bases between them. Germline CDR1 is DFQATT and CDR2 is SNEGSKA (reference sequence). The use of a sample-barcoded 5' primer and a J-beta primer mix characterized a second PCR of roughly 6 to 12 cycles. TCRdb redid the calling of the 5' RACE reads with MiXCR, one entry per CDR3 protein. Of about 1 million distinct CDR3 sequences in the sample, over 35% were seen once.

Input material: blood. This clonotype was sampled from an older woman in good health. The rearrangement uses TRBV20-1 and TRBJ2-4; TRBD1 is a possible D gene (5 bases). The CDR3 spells CSARDQGVAKNIQYF. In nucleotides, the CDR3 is TGCAGTGCTAGAGATCAGGGCGTAGCCAAAAACATTCAGTACTTC.